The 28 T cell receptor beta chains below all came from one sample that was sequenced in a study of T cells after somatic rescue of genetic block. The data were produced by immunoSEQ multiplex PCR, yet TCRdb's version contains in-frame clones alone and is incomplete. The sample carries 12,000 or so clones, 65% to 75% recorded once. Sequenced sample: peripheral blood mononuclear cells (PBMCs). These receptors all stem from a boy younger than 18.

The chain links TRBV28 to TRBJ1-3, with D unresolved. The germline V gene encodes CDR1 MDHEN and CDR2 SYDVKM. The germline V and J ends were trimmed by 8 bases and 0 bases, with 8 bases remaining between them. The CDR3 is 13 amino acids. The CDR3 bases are TGTGCCAGCTCGATCTACTCTGGAAACACCATATATTTT. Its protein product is CASSIYSGNTIYF.

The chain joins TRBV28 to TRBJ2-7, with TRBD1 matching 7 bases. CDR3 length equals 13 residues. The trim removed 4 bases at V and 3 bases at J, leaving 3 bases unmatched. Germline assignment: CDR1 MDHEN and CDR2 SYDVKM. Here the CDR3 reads CASSSTGDYEQYF. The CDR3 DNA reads TGTGCCAGCAGTTCCACAGGGGACTACGAGCAGTACTTC.

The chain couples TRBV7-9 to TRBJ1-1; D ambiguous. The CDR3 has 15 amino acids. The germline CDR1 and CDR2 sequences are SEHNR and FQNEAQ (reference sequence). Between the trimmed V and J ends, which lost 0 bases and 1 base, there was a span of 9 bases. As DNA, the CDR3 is TGTGCCAGCAGCTTAGCGTGGGGAAAGAACACTGAAGCTTTCTTT. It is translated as CASSLAWGKNTEAFF.

The CDR3 loop is CASSRWTSGSSSYEQYF. CDR3 nucleotides: TGTGCCAGCAGCAGATGGACTAGCGGGTCCAGCTCCTACGAGCAGTACTTC. The chain uses TRBV5-5 and TRBJ2-7; TRBD2 aligns across 11 bases. V was clipped by 4 bases and J by 0 bases; unmatched bases: 9. The CDR3 is 17 amino acids. The germline CDR1 and CDR2 sequences are SGHKS and YYEKEE (reference sequence).

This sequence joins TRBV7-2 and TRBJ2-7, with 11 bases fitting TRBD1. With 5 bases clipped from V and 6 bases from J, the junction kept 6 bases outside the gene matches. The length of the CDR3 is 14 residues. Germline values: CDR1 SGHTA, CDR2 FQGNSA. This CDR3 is CASSPRTGGLEQYF. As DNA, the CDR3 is TGTGCCAGCAGCCCCCGGACAGGGGGCCTCGAGCAGTACTTC.

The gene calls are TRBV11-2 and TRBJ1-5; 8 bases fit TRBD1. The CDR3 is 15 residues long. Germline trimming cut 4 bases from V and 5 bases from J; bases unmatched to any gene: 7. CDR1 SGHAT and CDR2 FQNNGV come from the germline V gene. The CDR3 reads CASSYFGTGHQPQHF. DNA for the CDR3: TGTGCCAGCAGCTATTTCGGGACAGGCCATCAGCCCCAGCATTTT. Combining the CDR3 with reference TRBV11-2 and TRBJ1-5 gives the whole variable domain EAGVAQSPRYKIIEKRQSVAFWCNPISGHATLYWYQQILGQGPKLLIQFQNNGVVDDSQLPKDRFSAERLKGVDSTLKIQPAKLEDSAVYLCASSYFGTGHQPQHFGDGTRLSIL.

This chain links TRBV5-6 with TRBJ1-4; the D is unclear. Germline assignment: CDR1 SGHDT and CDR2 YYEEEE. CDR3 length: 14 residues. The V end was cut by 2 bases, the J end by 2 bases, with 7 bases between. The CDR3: CASSFGSTNEKLFF. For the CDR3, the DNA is TGTGCCAGCAGCTTTGGGTCGACTAATGAAAAACTGTTTTTT.

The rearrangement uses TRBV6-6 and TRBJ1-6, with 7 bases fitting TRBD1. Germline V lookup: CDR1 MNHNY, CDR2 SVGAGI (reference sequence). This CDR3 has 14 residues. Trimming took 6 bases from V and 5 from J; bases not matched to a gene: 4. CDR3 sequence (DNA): TGTGCCAGCAGCCTTACAGGGGATAATTCACCCCTCCACTTT. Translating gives CASSLTGDNSPLHF.

The CDR3 spells CASSAPPTGVRDYGYTF. Here the CDR3 DNA reads TGTGCCAGCAGCGCCCCCCCGACAGGGGTAAGGGACTATGGCTACACCTTC. The chain employs TRBV9 and TRBJ1-2, with 8 bases fitting TRBD1. J gave up 3 bases and V 3 bases, and 13 bases lay outside the gene matches. The V gene's germline CDR1 is SGDLS and CDR2 YYNGEE. The CDR3 length is 17 residues.

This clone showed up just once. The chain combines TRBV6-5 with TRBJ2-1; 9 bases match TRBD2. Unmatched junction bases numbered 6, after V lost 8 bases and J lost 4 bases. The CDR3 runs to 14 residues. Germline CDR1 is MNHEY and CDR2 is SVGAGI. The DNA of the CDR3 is TGTGCCAGCGGAGCTAGCGGGGAATACAATGAGCAGTTCTTC. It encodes CASGASGEYNEQFF.

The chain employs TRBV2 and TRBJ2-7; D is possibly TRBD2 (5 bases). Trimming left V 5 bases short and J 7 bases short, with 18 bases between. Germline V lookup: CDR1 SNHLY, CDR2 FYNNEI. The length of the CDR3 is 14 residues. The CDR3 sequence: CASSSPSYRREQYF. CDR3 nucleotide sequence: TGTGCCAGCAGTTCCCCCTCATACCGGAGGGAGCAGTACTTC.

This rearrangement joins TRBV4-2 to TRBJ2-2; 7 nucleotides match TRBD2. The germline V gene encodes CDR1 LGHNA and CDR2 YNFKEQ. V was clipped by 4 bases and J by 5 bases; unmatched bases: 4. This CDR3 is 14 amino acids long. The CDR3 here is CASSPGGLTGELFF. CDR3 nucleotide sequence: TGTGCCAGCAGCCCGGGGGGTTTAACCGGGGAGCTGTTTTTT.

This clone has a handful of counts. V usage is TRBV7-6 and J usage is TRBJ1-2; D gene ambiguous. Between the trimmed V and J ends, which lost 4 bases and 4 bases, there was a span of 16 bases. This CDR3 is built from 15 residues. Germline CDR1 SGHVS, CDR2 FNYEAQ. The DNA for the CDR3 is TGTGCCAGCAGCTCAGGACCCGGGAAGGGCTATGGCTACACCTTC. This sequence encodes CASSSGPGKGYGYTF.

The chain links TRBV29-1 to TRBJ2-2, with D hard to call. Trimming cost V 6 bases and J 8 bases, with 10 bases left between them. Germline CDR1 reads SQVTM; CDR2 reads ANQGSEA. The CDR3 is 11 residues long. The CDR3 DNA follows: TGCAGCGTCGAGGAAGGGGGGGAGCTGTTTTTT. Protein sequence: CSVEEGGELFF.

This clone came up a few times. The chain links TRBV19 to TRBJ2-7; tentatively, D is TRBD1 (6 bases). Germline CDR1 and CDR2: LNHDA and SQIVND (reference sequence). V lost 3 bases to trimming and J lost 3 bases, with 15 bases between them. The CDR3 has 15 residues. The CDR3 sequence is CASSIPGHPLYEQYF. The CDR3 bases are TGTGCCAGTAGTATCCCGGGACACCCTCTCTACGAGCAGTACTTC.

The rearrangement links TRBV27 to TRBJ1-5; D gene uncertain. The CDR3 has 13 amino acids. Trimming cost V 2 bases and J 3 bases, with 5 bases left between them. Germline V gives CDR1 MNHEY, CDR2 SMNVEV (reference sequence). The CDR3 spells CASSLNLNQPQHF. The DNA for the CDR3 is TGTGCCAGCAGTTTAAACCTCAATCAGCCCCAGCATTTT.

CDR3 sequence reads: CAISESAGSYNEQFF. The CDR3 bases are TGTGCCATCAGTGAGTCAGCGGGGAGCTACAATGAGCAGTTCTTC. The chain employs TRBV10-3 and TRBJ2-1, with TRBD2 identical over 7 bases. CDR1 ENHRY and CDR2 SYGVKD come from the germline V gene. Trimming removed 0 bases from V and 3 bases from J; junction bases left unmatched: 2. This CDR3 comprises 15 residues.

In DNA form, the CDR3 reads TGTGCCAGCAGTTCCCAGGGACGAGTCAACAATGAGCAGTTCTTC. Protein sequence: CASSSQGRVNNEQFF. The chain links TRBV6-5 to TRBJ2-1; either TRBD1 or TRBD2 may fit D (5 bases each). Trimming took 4 bases from V and 5 from J, leaving 15 bases between them. This CDR3 comprises 15 residues. Germline CDR1 reads MNHEY; CDR2 reads SVGAGI.

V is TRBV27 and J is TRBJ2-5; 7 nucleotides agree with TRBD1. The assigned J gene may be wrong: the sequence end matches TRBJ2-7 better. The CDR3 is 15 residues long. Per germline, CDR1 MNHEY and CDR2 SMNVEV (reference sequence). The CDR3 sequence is CASSSKTGVTYEQYF. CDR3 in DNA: TGTGCCAGCAGTTCGAAAACAGGGGTAACCTACGAGCAGTACTTC.

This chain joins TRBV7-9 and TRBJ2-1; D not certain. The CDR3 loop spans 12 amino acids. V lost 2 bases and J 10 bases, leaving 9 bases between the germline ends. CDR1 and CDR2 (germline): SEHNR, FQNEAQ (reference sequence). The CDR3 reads CASSLRPEEQFF. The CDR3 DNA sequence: TGTGCCAGCAGCTTAAGACCCGAGGAGCAGTTCTTC.

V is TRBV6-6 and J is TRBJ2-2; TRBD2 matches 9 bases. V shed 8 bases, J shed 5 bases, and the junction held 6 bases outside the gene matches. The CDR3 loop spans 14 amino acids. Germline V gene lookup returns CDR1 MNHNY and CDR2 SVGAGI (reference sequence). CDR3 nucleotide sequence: TGTGCCAGCGGCCGCGGGGGGGCGACCGGGGAGCTGTTTTTT. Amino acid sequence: CASGRGGATGELFF.

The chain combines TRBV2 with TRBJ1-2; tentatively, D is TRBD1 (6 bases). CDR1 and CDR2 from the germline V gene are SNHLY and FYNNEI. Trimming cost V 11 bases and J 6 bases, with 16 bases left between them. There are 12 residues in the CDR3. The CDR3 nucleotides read TGTGCCTGGGCAGGGGAAGAGAATGGCTACACCTTC. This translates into CAWAGEENGYTF.

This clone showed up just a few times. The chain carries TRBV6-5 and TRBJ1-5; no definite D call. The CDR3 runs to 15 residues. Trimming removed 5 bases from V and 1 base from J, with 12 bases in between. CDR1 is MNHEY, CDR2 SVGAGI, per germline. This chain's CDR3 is CASSVTSDSNQPQHF. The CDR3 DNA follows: TGTGCCAGCAGTGTGACTTCGGACAGCAATCAGCCCCAGCATTTT.

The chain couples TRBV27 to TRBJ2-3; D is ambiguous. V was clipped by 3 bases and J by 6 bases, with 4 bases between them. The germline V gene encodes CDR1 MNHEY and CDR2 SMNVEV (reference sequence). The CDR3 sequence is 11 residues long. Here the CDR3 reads CASSLGDTQYF. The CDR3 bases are TGTGCCAGCAGTTTGGGTGATACGCAGTATTTT.

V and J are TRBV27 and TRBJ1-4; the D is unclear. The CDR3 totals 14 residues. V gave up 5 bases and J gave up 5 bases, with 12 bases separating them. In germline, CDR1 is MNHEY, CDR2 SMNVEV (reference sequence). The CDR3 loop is CASSPRGGNEKLFF. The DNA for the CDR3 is TGTGCCAGCAGTCCCCGGGGAGGGAATGAAAAACTGTTTTTT.

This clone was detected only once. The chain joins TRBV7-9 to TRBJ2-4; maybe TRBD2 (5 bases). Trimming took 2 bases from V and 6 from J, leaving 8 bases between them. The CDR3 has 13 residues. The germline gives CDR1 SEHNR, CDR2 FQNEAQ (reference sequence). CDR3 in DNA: TGTGCCAGCAGCTTAATAGGAGGAAACATTCAGTACTTC. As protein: CASSLIGGNIQYF. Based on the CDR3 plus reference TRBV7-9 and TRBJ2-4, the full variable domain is DTGVSQNPRHKITKRGQNVTFRCDPISEHNRLYWYRQTLGQGPEFLTYFQNEAQLEKSRLLSDRFSAERPKGSFSTLEIQRTEQGDSAMYLCASSLIGGNIQYFGAGTRLSVL.

The CDR3: CASSFSGSWYEQYF. The CDR3 DNA follows: TGTGCCAGCAGTTTTAGCGGGAGTTGGTACGAGCAGTACTTC. The rearrangement uses TRBV27 and TRBJ2-7; TRBD2 aligns across 9 bases. The CDR3 extends over 14 amino acids. Germline assignment: CDR1 MNHEY and CDR2 SMNVEV (reference sequence). With 3 bases clipped from V and 4 bases from J, the junction kept 4 bases outside the gene matches.

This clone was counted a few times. The CDR3 sequence is CASSPWGQGEDGYTF. The CDR3 coding sequence is TGTGCCAGCAGCCCGTGGGGACAGGGGGAAGATGGCTACACCTTC. The chain recombines TRBV13 with TRBJ1-2, with 11 nucleotides matching TRBD1. Trimming cost V 5 bases and J 6 bases; bases outside gene matches: 8. This CDR3 is built from 15 residues. Germline V gene lookup returns CDR1 PRHDT and CDR2 FYEKMQ (reference sequence). Combining the CDR3 with reference TRBV13 and TRBJ1-2 gives the whole variable domain AAGVIQSPRHLIKEKRETATLKCYPIPRHDTVYWYQQGPGQDPQFLISFYEKMQSDKGSIPDRFSAQQFSDYHSELNMSSLELGDSALYFCASSPWGQGEDGYTFGSGTRLTVV.